This T cell receptor (beta chain) was retrieved from a study of regulatory T cells in long-lasting Graves disease. Study results and caveats: Lower TCR diversity characterized persistent Graves' patients relative to newly diagnosed patients.

In its sample, this clonotype was seen many times. What it binds is not known. Relying on iRepertoire HTBI primers and Arm-PCR of CDR3 regions, the team built TCR beta libraries. TCRdb re-derived calls from the multiplex PCR reads in MiXCR, one entry per CDR3 protein. The table records about 540,000 distinct CDR3 sequences, roughly 14% of them present only once. The time point here: newly diagnosed GD, antithyroid drugs for less than 3 months. From PBMCs, RNA was extracted and then used to make the TCR library. The CDR3 is 15 residues long. V shed 2 bases and J 3 bases; nucleotides not matched to a gene: 4. Germline lookup yields CDR1 MNHEY and CDR2 SMNVEV (reference sequence). A further study also used this sample, focusing on T cells in Graves' hyperthyroidism and ophthalmopathy. That work states: Those patients with uncontrolled infection, other autoimmune disease, pregnancy or lactation were excluded.

This sequence originates from a man younger than 45 with Graves disease. This rearrangement joins TRBV27 to TRBJ2-1; 7 bases are a match to TRBD1. The sequencing used peripheral blood mononuclear cells (PBMCs), collected at new diagnosis, from a patient treated with antithyroid drugs. The CDR3 DNA reads as TGTGCCAGCAGTTTAGACAGGGTACTCTACAATGAGCAGTTCTTC. This encodes CASSLDRVLYNEQFF.